The rows below give T cell receptor beta chains drawn from one sample of a study of a mutant IDH1 vaccine in newly diagnosed glioma. Data came from immunoSEQ multiplex PCR; TCRdb stores just in-frame clones and leaves some out. The data contain 26,000 or so clones, over 80% of them seen just once; the ten biggest clones take up around 31%. For these TCRs, the target antigens are not known. Sequenced here: PBMCs, sampled from a glioma patient whose treatment included an IDH1 peptide vaccine. The source of these receptors is a man aged 25-45 years with glioma. The CDR3 runs from the conserved cysteine through the conserved F or W. D genes are given only for firm matches. The size of a clone is reported for some rows only, either as once, few or many, or as a class for expanded clones.

j_gene | d_gene | abundance | v_gene | CDR3aa | CDR3nt
TRBJ1-6 | TRBD1 | - | TRBV7-2 | CASRSTGRNSPLHF | TGTGCCAGCAGATCGACAGGGCGTAATTCACCCCTCCACTTT
TRBJ1-5 | - | few | TRBV2 | CASSVDRINQPQHF | TGTGCCAGCAGTGTAGACAGGATCAATCAGCCCCAGCATTTT
TRBJ2-3 | - | - | TRBV30 | CAWSVSPMVAF | TGTGCCTGGAGTGTATCCCCAATGGTGGCCTTT
TRBJ1-1 | - | - | TRBV20-1 | CSARKTEAFF | TGCAGTGCTAGAAAAACTGAAGCTTTCTTT
TRBJ1-4 | TRBD1 | - | TRBV5-1 | CASSLARWTGPEEKLFF | TGCGCCAGCAGCTTGGCCCGATGGACAGGGCCGGAAGAAAAACTGTTTTTT
TRBJ2-7 | TRBD1 | - | TRBV15 | CATSRALNRGHSYEQYF | TGTGCCACCAGCAGGGCACTGAACAGGGGTCACTCCTACGAGCAGTACTTC
TRBJ2-2 | - | - | TRBV30 | CAWSVLQNTGELFF | TGTGCCTGGAGTGTACTTCAGAACACCGGGGAGCTGTTTTTT
TRBJ1-3 | - | once | TRBV14 | CASSPTWMGNTIYF | TGTGCCAGCAGCCCGACATGGATGGGAAACACCATATATTTT
TRBJ1-2 | - | - | TRBV27 | CATSLSRSYGYTF | TGTGCCACCTCTTTATCGCGTTCCTATGGCTACACCTTC
TRBJ2-6 | - | - | TRBV30 | CAWNKGGSGANVLTF | TGTGCCTGGAATAAGGGTGGGTCTGGGGCCAACGTCCTGACTTTC
TRBJ1-1 | - | - | TRBV14 | CASSPIGQKLAFF | TGTGCCAGCAGCCCCATAGGCCAAAAGTTGGCTTTCTTT
TRBJ1-1 | - | - | TRBV7-2 | CASSPRVRFTEAFF | TGTGCCAGCAGCCCCCGTGTGAGATTCACTGAAGCTTTCTTT
TRBJ1-3 | - | - | TRBV9 | CASSANRELSGNTIYF | TGTGCCAGCAGCGCCAACCGGGAGCTCTCTGGAAACACCATATATTTT
TRBJ1-4 | - | - | TRBV7-2 | CASSLRQGGGEKLFF | TGTGCCAGCAGCTTACGCCAGGGAGGAGGTGAAAAACTGTTTTTT
TRBJ2-3 | - | once | TRBV9 | CASSVQGGGTDTQYF | TGTGCCAGCAGCGTCCAGGGGGGCGGAACAGATACGCAGTATTTT
TRBJ1-5 | - | - | TRBV28 | CASRQGGQPQHF | TGTGCCAGCAGACAGGGAGGTCAGCCCCAGCATTTT
TRBJ1-1 | - | once | TRBV19 | CASSINGPGRTTEAFF | TGTGCCAGTAGTATTAATGGCCCAGGCCGGACCACTGAAGCTTTCTTT
TRBJ1-2 | - | - | TRBV19 | CASSIVPQKANYGYTF | TGTGCCAGTAGTATAGTTCCTCAGAAAGCTAACTATGGCTACACCTTC
TRBJ2-5 | - | - | TRBV2 | CASNSLGQETQYF | TGTGCCAGCAATAGCCTAGGGCAAGAGACCCAGTACTTC
TRBJ1-1 | - | - | TRBV29-1 | CSVNTGGTEAFF | TGCAGCGTCAACACTGGAGGGACTGAAGCTTTCTTT
TRBJ2-7 | - | - | TRBV2 | CAVQSATAYEQYF | TGTGCCGTCCAAAGCGCGACGGCCTACGAGCAGTACTTC
TRBJ1-2 | - | few | TRBV28 | CASSKIGTVNYGYTF | TGTGCCAGCAGTAAAATCGGGACGGTAAACTATGGCTACACCTTC
TRBJ2-1 | TRBD1 | - | TRBV6-1 | CASSEVGQVSEQFF | TGTGCCAGCAGTGAAGTGGGACAGGTCAGTGAGCAGTTCTTC
TRBJ2-5 | - | - | TRBV27 | CASSPGQSYQETQYF | TGTGCCAGCAGTCCAGGACAGAGCTACCAAGAGACCCAGTACTTC
TRBJ2-3 | - | - | TRBV21-1 | CASSKRTSGSADTQYF | TGTGCCAGCAGCAAGAGGACTAGCGGGAGTGCAGATACGCAGTATTTT
TRBJ1-6 | TRBD1 | - | TRBV19 | CASSYGQGGNSPLHF | TGTGCCAGTAGTTACGGACAGGGGGGAAATTCACCCCTCCACTTT
TRBJ2-7 | TRBD2 | - | TRBV15 | CATSRKGLAGTRPYEQYF | TGTGCCACCAGCAGAAAGGGACTAGCGGGAACGAGGCCCTACGAGCAGTACTTC
TRBJ1-5 | - | - | TRBV7-8 | CASSLIAGEPQHF | TGTGCCAGCAGCTTAATTGCCGGGGAGCCCCAGCATTTT
TRBJ1-5 | - | - | TRBV7-8 | CASSLGSSGSLKLPQHF | TGTGCCAGCAGCTTAGGGTCCTCAGGCAGCCTCAAGTTGCCCCAGCATTTT
TRBJ2-3 | TRBD2 | - | TRBV30 | CAWRGLAVLTDTQYF | TGTGCCTGGAGAGGACTAGCGGTCCTTACAGATACGCAGTATTTT
TRBJ1-5 | TRBD1 | - | TRBV18 | CASSPGQGRSNQPQHF | TGTGCCAGCTCACCCGGACAGGGAAGGAGCAATCAGCCCCAGCATTTT
TRBJ1-1 | - | - | TRBV5-8 | CASSSTVFEAFF | TGTGCCAGCAGTTCGACAGTATTTGAAGCTTTCTTT
TRBJ1-1 | - | - | TRBV30 | CACFRGSQNTEAFF | TGTGCCTGTTTTAGAGGCTCACAGAACACTGAAGCTTTCTTT
TRBJ1-6 | - | - | TRBV6-6 | CASRFRGSPLHF | TGTGCCAGCAGGTTCAGGGGTTCACCCCTCCACTTT
TRBJ2-6 | - | - | TRBV14 | CASSQAYLSGANVLTF | TGTGCCAGCAGCCAAGCTTACCTCTCTGGGGCCAACGTCCTGACTTTC
TRBJ2-7 | TRBD2 | - | TRBV2 | CAGVKRGSYEQYF | TGTGCCGGGGTGAAGCGGGGGTCTTACGAGCAGTACTTC
TRBJ2-5 | - | - | TRBV15 | CATSRGPGETQYF | TGTGCCACCAGCAGGGGACCCGGGGAGACCCAGTACTTC
TRBJ2-3 | - | - | TRBV11-2 | CASRSGDSTDTQYF | TGTGCCAGCAGGTCAGGGGATAGCACAGATACGCAGTATTTT
TRBJ2-7 | - | - | TRBV28 | CASGRTDTYEQYF | TGTGCCAGCGGACGGACTGATACCTACGAGCAGTACTTC
TRBJ2-2 | - | - | TRBV5-4 | CASSLATLTGELFF | TGTGCCAGCAGCTTGGCTACTCTCACCGGGGAGCTGTTTTTT